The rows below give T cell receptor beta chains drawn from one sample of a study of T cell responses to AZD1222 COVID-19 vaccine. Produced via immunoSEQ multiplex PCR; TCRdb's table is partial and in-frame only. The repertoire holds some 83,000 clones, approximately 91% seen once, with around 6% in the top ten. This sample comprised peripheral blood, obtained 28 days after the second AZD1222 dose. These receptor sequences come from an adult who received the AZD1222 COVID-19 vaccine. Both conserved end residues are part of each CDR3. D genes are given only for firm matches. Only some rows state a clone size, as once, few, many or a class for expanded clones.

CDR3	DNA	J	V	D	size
CASSPQRNSGYGYTF	TGTGCCAGCAGTCCCCAGAGAAATTCCGGCTATGGCTACACCTTC	TRBJ1-2	TRBV6-5	NA	NA
CAWNLGGVGQPQHF	TGTGCCTGGAACTTAGGGGGCGTTGGGCAGCCCCAGCATTTT	TRBJ1-5	TRBV30	TRBD1	few
CASSIERRHEQYF	TGTGCCAGTAGTATTGAAAGGAGACACGAGCAGTACTTC	TRBJ2-7	TRBV19	NA	NA
CASSEALDVAGELFF	TGTGCCAGCAGTGAAGCGCTTGACGTCGCCGGGGAGCTGTTTTTT	TRBJ2-2	TRBV6-1	NA	NA
CASSTSGTGMKRDTQYF	TGTGCCAGCAGTACCTCCGGGACAGGTATGAAGCGAGATACGCAGTATTTT	TRBJ2-3	TRBV28	TRBD1	NA
CASSIEPRGLRDEQFF	TGTGCCAGCAGTATCGAGCCCAGGGGTCTACGTGATGAGCAGTTCTTC	TRBJ2-1	TRBV6-2/TRBV6-3	NA	NA
CASSLGVRNRETQYF	TGTGCCAGCAGCCTTGGAGTCAGAAACAGGGAGACCCAGTACTTC	TRBJ2-5	TRBV7-3	NA	NA
CASSQVYGGEEIQYF	TGCGCCAGCAGCCAGGTCTACGGGGGGGAAGAGATCCAGTACTTC	TRBJ2-5	TRBV4-1	TRBD2	NA
CASSRPLTQGARGYTF	TGCGCCAGCAGCCGGCCCTTGACGCAGGGGGCGCGGGGCTACACCTTC	TRBJ1-2	TRBV4-1	TRBD1	NA
CAWAPPGPGRDGYTF	TGTGCCTGGGCTCCTCCGGGCCCCGGGAGGGATGGCTACACCTTC	TRBJ1-2	TRBV30	NA	NA
CASSQGGRGSPLHF	TGTGCCAGCAGCCAAGGGGGACGCGGCTCACCCCTCCACTTT	TRBJ1-6	TRBV3-1/TRBV3-2	NA	NA
CASSFGQGTFLYEQYF	TGTGCCAGCAGCTTCGGGCAGGGTACCTTTCTCTACGAGCAGTACTTC	TRBJ2-7	TRBV5-6	NA	once
CASSLFGSTGVGRETQYF	TGTGCCAGCAGCTTATTCGGTAGTACAGGGGTTGGTAGGGAGACCCAGTACTTC	TRBJ2-5	TRBV11-2	TRBD1	NA
CATLTAMNTEAFF	TGTGCCACCTTGACAGCCATGAACACTGAAGCTTTCTTT	TRBJ1-1	TRBV28	NA	NA
CASSGGTSGVPTDEQFF	TGTGCCAGCAGTGGGGGAACTAGCGGGGTGCCCACGGATGAGCAGTTCTTC	TRBJ2-1	TRBV6-1	TRBD2	NA
CASSPPIGGRNTGELFF	TGTGCCAGCAGCCCCCCCATCGGGGGGCGGAACACCGGGGAGCTGTTTTTT	TRBJ2-2	TRBV7-9	NA	NA
CASSLLGEGSNGYTF	TGCGCCAGCAGCTTGTTGGGGGAAGGCAGTAATGGCTACACCTTC	TRBJ1-2	TRBV5-1	NA	NA
CASSYTMDRAEAFF	TGTGCCAGCAGTTATACGATGGACAGGGCTGAAGCTTTCTTT	TRBJ1-1	TRBV27	TRBD1	NA
CASSWDTGGYTF	TGTGCCAGCAGCTGGGACACTGGCGGCTACACCTTC	TRBJ1-2	TRBV7-9	NA	once
CASSSTGLIQNTGELFF	TGTGCCAGTTCATCGACAGGGCTGATCCAGAACACCGGGGAGCTGTTTTTT	TRBJ2-2	TRBV19	TRBD1	NA
CASSQDRGVSEKLFF	TGCGCCAGCAGCCAAGATCGGGGGGTGAGTGAAAAACTGTTTTTT	TRBJ1-4	TRBV4-1	NA	NA
CASTPPLVRGPRYNEQFF	TGTGCCAGCACCCCCCCCCTAGTCCGGGGGCCTCGGTACAATGAGCAGTTCTTC	TRBJ2-1	TRBV7-9	NA	NA
CASSQIYSQNIQYF	TGTGCCAGCAGCCAAATATACAGTCAAAACATTCAGTACTTC	TRBJ2-4	TRBV3-1/TRBV3-2	NA	few
CASSDGGGLGEKLFF	TGTGCCAGCAGTGACGGTGGGGGGTTAGGCGAAAAACTGTTTTTT	TRBJ1-4	TRBV2	NA	few
CASSLGQLDGYTF	TGTGCCAGCAGCTTAGGGCAGTTAGACGGCTACACCTTC	TRBJ1-2	TRBV11-2	NA	NA
CASSPGRSTGELFF	TGCGCCAGCAGCCCCGGAAGAAGCACCGGGGAGCTGTTTTTT	TRBJ2-2	TRBV4-3	NA	NA
CASNPGQNTEAFF	TGTGCCAGCAATCCGGGACAGAACACTGAAGCTTTCTTT	TRBJ1-1	TRBV6-5	NA	few
CASSEYKGGRWTEAFF	TGTGCCAGCAGTGAATATAAGGGGGGGAGATGGACTGAAGCTTTCTTT	TRBJ1-1	TRBV6-1	NA	NA
CASSRGNTEAFF	TGCGCCAGCAGTCGGGGGAACACTGAAGCTTTCTTT	TRBJ1-1	TRBV5-1	NA	NA
CASSIDLEARLGYTF	TGTGCCAGTAGTATAGATTTAGAGGCGCGTCTTGGCTACACCTTC	TRBJ1-2	TRBV19	NA	NA
CASRHRDRTNYGYTF	TGTGCAAGTCGCCACCGGGACAGGACTAACTATGGCTACACCTTC	TRBJ1-2	TRBV12-2	NA	NA
CASTFKGTAPYNEQFF	TGTGCCAGCACCTTTAAAGGGACAGCCCCTTACAATGAGCAGTTCTTC	TRBJ2-1	TRBV27	TRBD1	NA
CASSIWVVRIEELFF	TGTGCCAGTAGTATCTGGGTCGTCCGAATAGAGGAGCTGTTTTTT	TRBJ2-2	TRBV19	NA	NA
CASSSSGTEDQETQYF	TGTGCCAGCAGCTCATCCGGGACAGAGGACCAAGAGACCCAGTACTTC	TRBJ2-5	TRBV7-2	TRBD1	NA
CASIPGQASYEQYF	TGTGCCAGCATCCCGGGACAGGCCTCCTACGAGCAGTACTTC	TRBJ2-7	TRBV5-6	TRBD1	NA
CASSLYLGGYTF	TGTGCCAGCAGCTTGTATCTGGGCGGCTACACCTTC	TRBJ1-2	TRBV11-2	NA	once
CATSRDTDTEAFF	TGTGCCACCAGCAGAGACACGGACACTGAAGCTTTCTTT	TRBJ1-1	TRBV15	NA	once
CASSQSSGQGDGNTIYF	TGTGCCAGCAGCCAATCTTCGGGACAGGGTGATGGAAACACCATATATTTT	TRBJ1-3	TRBV16	TRBD1	few
CASSHRVEIVNTEAFF	TGTGCCAGCAGTCACAGGGTAGAGATAGTGAACACTGAAGCTTTCTTT	TRBJ1-1	TRBV3-1/TRBV3-2	NA	NA
CASSLSNSGANVLTF	TGCGCCAGCAGCTTGTCTAACTCTGGGGCCAACGTCCTGACTTTC	TRBJ2-6	TRBV5-1	NA	NA
CASSTTGSAGELFF	TGTGCCAGCAGCACAACAGGGTCCGCCGGGGAGCTGTTTTTT	TRBJ2-2	TRBV21-1	NA	NA
CASSSGPATDTQYF	TGTGCCAGCAGCTCAGGGCCAGCTACAGATACGCAGTATTTT	TRBJ2-3	TRBV11-1	NA	once
CASSEDRINSPLHF	TGTGCCAGCAGTGAGGACAGGATTAATTCACCCCTCCACTTT	TRBJ1-6	TRBV6-1	TRBD1	NA
CASSSLYTGMMNTEAFF	TGTGCCAGCAGTTCCCTGTATACAGGGATGATGAACACTGAAGCTTTCTTT	TRBJ1-1	TRBV6-2/TRBV6-3	NA	NA
CASNTGDRQPQHF	TGTGCCAGCAACACAGGGGATCGTCAGCCCCAGCATTTT	TRBJ1-5	TRBV6-5	TRBD1	NA
CASSPRTQGTEAFF	TGTGCCAGTAGTCCACGGACCCAGGGGACTGAAGCTTTCTTT	TRBJ1-1	TRBV19	NA	NA